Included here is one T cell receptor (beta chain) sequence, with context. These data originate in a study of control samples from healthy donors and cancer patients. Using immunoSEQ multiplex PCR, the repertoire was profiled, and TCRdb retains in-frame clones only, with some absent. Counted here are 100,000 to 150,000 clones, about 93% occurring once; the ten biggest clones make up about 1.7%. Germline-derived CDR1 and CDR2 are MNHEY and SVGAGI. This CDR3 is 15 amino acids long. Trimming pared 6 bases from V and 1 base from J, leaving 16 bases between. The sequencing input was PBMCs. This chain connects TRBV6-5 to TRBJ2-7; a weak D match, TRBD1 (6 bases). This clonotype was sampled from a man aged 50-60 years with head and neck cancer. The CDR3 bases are TGTGCCAGCAGCCGCCAGGGACAAGGGTCCTACGAGCAGTACTTC. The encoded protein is CASSRQGQGSYEQYF.